This T cell receptor (beta chain) emerged from a study of T cells expressing NK-cell markers (TCRdb year 2020). Looking at the study overall: TCR beta-chain repertoires were profiled in sorted CD3+CD56+NKG2C+, CD3+CD56+NKG2C- and CD3+CD56-NKG2C+ T-cell subsets from several donors. Among the eight sequenced donors, only one was HCMV-seronegative, while the other seven were HCMV-seropositive. All eight donors whose samples were sequenced were randomly selected healthy volunteers, three of them men and five women. Sequencing of the libraries produced 2 x 150 bp reads on Illumina HiSeq 2000/2500, MiSeq or NextSeq. Overall study outcomes, separate from this receptor: Those dominant clonotypes were again the most abundant among CD3+CD56-NKG2C+ cells in a handful of donors, at about 25-65%. In roughly 6 donors, the dominant CD3+CD56+NKG2C+ clonotypes were among the top 10 CD8+ clonotypes and accounted for roughly 1.0-7.0% of CD8+ T cells. It remained unclear whether the expanded NKG2C-expressing T cell clones were specific for HCMV antigens.

Inclusive of the bounding cysteine and phenylalanine, the CDR3 is 19 residues long. No DNA was logged. The germline V gene yields WSHSY for CDR1 and SAAADI for CDR2. A commercial ELISA kit detecting HCMV-specific IgG in serum was used to determine HCMV serostatus. Peripheral blood mononuclear cells were isolated from blood by Ficoll density gradient centrifugation. For this clonotype: Its antigen remains undetermined.

TCRdb shows the sequencer as Illumina HiSeq 2000. The TCR beta cDNA libraries were made using 5'RACE template switching, a step that added both a universal primer site and unique molecular identifiers. Synthesis of cDNA was primed from the TCR beta constant segment and was followed by two consecutive PCR amplification steps. The study's own analysis went as follows. MIGEC was used to demultiplex reads and group the reads by UMI, and MiTCR was used to assemble and quantify clonotypes. To exclude erroneous sequences, any TCR cDNA sequence not supported by at least two reads was discarded. The tcR package was used for downstream repertoire analysis, with clonotypes matched between fractions based on CDR3 nucleotide sequence plus V segment. Antigen specificity was annotated against VDJdb with VDJmatch, allowing one amino acid substitution in CDR3. The reads went through TCRdb reprocessing, and each CDR3 protein sequence gets one entry with no DNA. TCRdb's processing, not the authors', yielded these V and J calls. The sample's clone listing holds about 390,000 distinct CDR3 sequences. The top ten clones comprise about 10% of the sample.

The source is a woman aged 50 to 65 in good health. Donor details come from another sample of the same person, matched by shared clones. The chain is made from TRBV10-2 and TRBJ2-1; TCRdb designates TRBD1, a call that cannot be tested without DNA. Material for sequencing was blood T cells: a sorted CD56 or NKG2C T cell subset, CD4+ or CD8+ T cells, or bulk PBMC T cells (not recorded which). The CDR3 region: CASSDRLLRPPRGYNEQFF.